These 27 T cell receptor beta chains were sequenced from one sample in a study of breast tumors, draining lymph nodes, adjacent tissues (dated by TCRdb to about 2016). To prepare the library, multiplex PCR was applied. For sequencing, an Illumina HiSeq 2000 was employed. In TCRdb, the public reads were trimmed at Q25 with fastp and aligned with MiXCR, with productive beta chains retained. Each CDR3 protein appears once, grouped with its most common genes and DNA. Counted in this sample were roughly 14,000 distinct CDR3 sequences; roughly 50% of them appeared once. Together, the top ten hold roughly 30% of the sample. The sequenced sample was tumor-adjacent breast tissue. These receptor sequences come from a female donor with breast cancer. Some clones in this sample may be carry-over from other donors' samples.

This clonotype is medium-sized (0.01 to 0.1%) by share. The chain links TRBV5-1 to TRBJ1-4; D possibly corresponds to TRBD1 (6 bases). V was clipped by 0 bases and J by 9 bases, with 18 bases between them. CDR3 length equals 16 residues. In germline, CDR1 is SGHRS, CDR2 YFSETQ. DNA for the CDR3: TGCGCCAGCAGCTTGGACCTCAGCGGGGGCGCAAAAAAACTGTTTTTT. It encodes CASSLDLSGGAKKLFF.

This clonotype was detected ten times or more. This rearrangement joins TRBV25-1 to TRBJ1-6; D gene unclear. This CDR3 has 14 residues. V was cut by 10 bases and J by 0 bases, with 10 bases left in between. Germline V gene lookup returns CDR1 MGHDK and CDR2 SYGVNS. CDR3 bases: TGTGCCACATCCGGGAGCTCCTATAATTCACCCCTCCACTTT. Its translation: CATSGSSYNSPLHF.

This clonotype showed up many times. The chain uses TRBV3-1 and TRBJ2-2; 7 bases are shared with TRBD1. Trimming cost V 2 bases and J 6 bases; bases outside gene matches: 6. The CDR3 consists of 15 residues. Germline V gene data show CDR1 as LGHDT and CDR2 as YNNKEL (reference sequence). CDR3 sequence (DNA): TGTGCCAGCAGCCAAAAGACAGGGATCGCCGGGGAGCTGTTTTTT. It codes for CASSQKTGIAGELFF.

V usage is TRBV5-5 and J usage is TRBJ1-2, with 9 nucleotides matching TRBD1. V lost 4 bases and J lost 4; bases outside the gene matches: 5. Germline V lookup: CDR1 SGHKS, CDR2 YYEKEE (reference sequence). This CDR3 is built from 14 residues. CDR3 DNA: TGTGCCAGCAGCGGGGGACAGGGAGGCTATGGCTACACCTTC. Encoded protein: CASSGGQGGYGYTF.

This clonotype was seen repeatedly, ten times or more. A read error may explain this, as a much larger clone is one base away. This chain uses TRBV5-6 with TRBJ2-7; 7 nucleotides agree with TRBD1. The CDR3 sequence is 14 residues long. CDR1 SGHDT and CDR2 YYEEEE come from the germline V gene. Trimming at V came to 3 bases and at J to 6 bases, leaving 9 bases not matched to a gene. The chain's CDR3 is CASSSGTARSEQYF. CDR3 nucleotides: TGTGCCAGCAGCTCCGGGACAGCGAGGTCCGAGCAGTACTTC. Full variable domain (remainder filled in from reference TRBV5-6 and TRBJ2-7): DAGVTQSPTHLIKTRGQQVTLRCSPKSGHDTVSWYQQALGQGPQFIFQYYEEEERQRGNFPDRFSGHQFPNYSSELNVNALLLGDSALYLCASSSGTARSEQYFGPGTRLTVT.

About this clonotype: This may come from a read error, since a much larger clone is one base off. The chain recombines TRBV20-1 with TRBJ2-1; 15 positions match TRBD2. J was trimmed by 7 bases and V by 4 bases; bases with no gene match: 5. The CDR3 runs 15 residues. Per the germline V gene, CDR1 is DFQATT and CDR2 is SNEGSKA (reference sequence). As DNA, the CDR3 is TGCAGTGCTATGTGGACTAGCGGGAGGGCGAATGAGCAGTTCTTC. It is translated as CSAMWTSGRANEQFF.

The chain couples TRBV7-9 to TRBJ1-2; D uncertain. The CDR3 spans 15 residues. Trimming stripped 1 base from V and 6 bases from J, with 15 bases between. CDR1 and CDR2 from the germline V gene are SEHNR and FQNEAQ (reference sequence). CDR3 DNA: TGTGCCAGCAGCTTAGGCGCCCCTAAAATCGATGGCTACACCTTC. Its protein product is CASSLGAPKIDGYTF. The variable domain in full, completed from reference TRBV7-9 and TRBJ1-2, reads DTGVSQNPRHKITKRGQNVTFRCDPISEHNRLYWYRQTLGQGPEFLTYFQNEAQLEKSRLLSDRFSAERPKGSFSTLEIQRTEQGDSAMYLCASSLGAPKIDGYTFGSGTRLTVV.

On this clonotype: A much more abundant neighbour one base away suggests this may be a read error. V usage is TRBV10-3 and J usage is TRBJ1-1; D is possibly TRBD1 (5 bases). The germline V and J ends were trimmed by 2 bases and 5 bases, with 12 bases remaining between them. CDR3 length: 14 residues. Germline CDR1 and CDR2: ENHRY and SYGVKD. The DNA of the CDR3 is TGTGCCATCAGTGAGATTCAGGGAGTGACTGAAGCTTTCTTT. Its protein is CAISEIQGVTEAFF.

Here the CDR3 reads CASSYMENTEAFF. CDR3 coding DNA: TGCGCCAGCAGCTACATGGAGAACACTGAAGCTTTCTTT. This chain joins TRBV5-1 and TRBJ1-1, with D hard to call. CDR1 and CDR2 (germline): SGHRS, YFSETQ. The V and J ends lost 3 bases and 1 base respectively, with 7 bases between them. CDR3 length equals 13 residues.

In the case of this clonotype: At one of its ends the junction is not consistent with the germline gene, which may arise from a read error. Here the CDR3 reads CSARSPYRAEKLLF. DNA of the CDR3: TGCAGTGCTAGAAGCCCCTATAGGGCCGAAAAACTGCTTTTT. V usage is TRBV20-1 and J usage is TRBJ1-4; no reliable D call. Germline V gene lookup returns CDR1 DFQATT and CDR2 SNEGSKA (reference sequence). The CDR3 covers 14 residues.

This clonotype was counted at least ten times. This chain links TRBV15 with TRBJ2-2, with TRBD1 matching 8 bases. Germline-derived CDR1 and CDR2 are LNHNV and YYDKDF (reference sequence). Germline trimming cut 6 bases from V and 7 bases from J; bases unmatched to any gene: 10. This CDR3 is 15 amino acids long. The CDR3 nucleotides are TGTGCCACCAGGTGGCAGGGGGCCGTTAACGGGGAGCTGTTTTTT. Protein: CATRWQGAVNGELFF. Complete variable domain (other parts from reference TRBV15 and TRBJ2-2): DAMVIQNPRYQVTQFGKPVTLSCSQTLNHNVMYWYQQKSSQAPKLLFHYYDKDFNNEADTPDNFQSRRPNTSFCFLDIRSPGLGDTAMYLCATRWQGAVNGELFFGEGSRLTVL.

This clonotype was counted at least ten times. The rearrangement uses TRBV20-1 and TRBJ2-4, with 10 bases matching TRBD2. The J segment lost 0 bases and the V segment lost 2 bases, leaving 13 bases of the junction unmatched. CDR1 DFQATT and CDR2 SNEGSKA come from the germline V gene (reference sequence). The CDR3 has 19 residues. In nucleotides, the CDR3 is TGCAGTGCTAGATTTCTAGCGGGAGTCTTACCTCTAGCCAAAAACATTCAGTACTTC. Amino acids: CSARFLAGVLPLAKNIQYF.

This chain links TRBV10-2 with TRBJ2-1; D remains ambiguous. This CDR3 spans 15 amino acids. Germline values: CDR1 WSHSY, CDR2 SAAADI. Deletions cut 4 bases from V and 3 bases from J, with 13 bases between. CDR3 protein: CASSGSRSFYNEQFF. The DNA of the CDR3 is TGCGCCAGCAGTGGGTCCCGGAGCTTCTACAATGAGCAGTTCTTC.

This clonotype was counted at least ten times. This chain joins TRBV9 and TRBJ2-2; 12 bases fit TRBD2. Germline CDR1 and CDR2: SGDLS and YYNGEE. J lost 4 bases, V lost 4 bases, and 5 bases had no gene match. This CDR3 comprises 16 residues. CDR3 DNA sequence: TGTGCCAGCAGCCCCAGACTAGCGGGGGTCACCGGGGAGCTGTTTTTT. Protein sequence: CASSPRLAGVTGELFF.

There are many counts of this clonotype. The CDR3 loop is CASSRAGITYNEQFF. The CDR3 DNA follows: TGTGCCAGCAGTAGAGCGGGAATTACCTACAATGAGCAGTTCTTC. The chain combines TRBV6-5 with TRBJ2-1; TRBD2 aligns across 7 bases. CDR3 length equals 15 residues. Germline loops: CDR1 MNHEY, CDR2 SVGAGI. With 5 bases clipped from V and 2 bases from J, the junction kept 6 bases outside the gene matches.

This clonotype showed up many times. The rearrangement uses TRBV5-6 and TRBJ2-7; possibly TRBD2 for D (6 bases). Per germline, CDR1 SGHDT and CDR2 YYEEEE. The length of the CDR3 is 13 residues. Trimming left V 1 base short and J 4 bases short, with 9 bases between. The CDR3 nucleotides are TGTGCCAGCAGCTTGAGTGGGGGGTACGAGCAGTACTTC. This encodes CASSLSGGYEQYF. Full variable domain (missing parts from reference TRBV5-6 and TRBJ2-7): DAGVTQSPTHLIKTRGQQVTLRCSPKSGHDTVSWYQQALGQGPQFIFQYYEEEERQRGNFPDRFSGHQFPNYSSELNVNALLLGDSALYLCASSLSGGYEQYFGPGTRLTVT.

This clonotype was seen ten or more times. The V gene is TRBV19, the J gene TRBJ1-4, with TRBD1 as a possible D gene (6 bases). CDR1 is LNHDA and CDR2 is SQIVND in the germline V gene (reference sequence). The CDR3 runs 14 residues. Trimming removed 5 bases at V and 7 bases at J, with 14 bases between. The CDR3 here is CASSSWGAGEKLFF. The CDR3 nucleotides read TGTGCCAGTAGTTCCTGGGGGGCTGGTGAAAAACTGTTTTTT.

The table lists this clonotype with many counts. The V and J genes are TRBV13 and TRBJ2-3; TRBD2 matches at 10 bases. Losses at the gene ends were 4 bases for V and 5 bases for J; bases not matched to a gene: 18. Germline CDR1 reads PRHDT; CDR2 reads FYEKMQ (reference sequence). The CDR3 spans 19 residues. The CDR3 sequence: CASSWLAGVGTSGRDTQYF. In DNA form, the CDR3 reads TGTGCCAGCAGCTGGCTAGCGGGAGTGGGAACTTCTGGTAGAGATACGCAGTATTTT.

This clonotype was recorded at least ten times. A read error may be the cause here, since a much bigger clone is one base away. This chain joins TRBV9 and TRBJ2-5; TRBD2 might be the D (7 bases). The CDR3 sequence is 15 residues long. Germline CDR1 SGDLS, CDR2 YYNGEE. The CDR3 DNA follows: TGTGCCAGCAGCGTAGACGGGGGGCGGGAAGAGACCCCGTACTTC. Its translation is CASSVDGGREETPYF. Full variable domain (remainder filled in from reference TRBV9 and TRBJ2-5): DSGVTQTPKHLITATGQRVTLRCSPRSGDLSVYWYQQSLDQGLQFLIQYYNGEERAKGNILERFSAQQFPDLHSELNLSSLELGDSALYFCASSVDGGREETPYFGPGTRLLVL.

This clonotype was seen once. Just one base apart from a much larger clone, this may be a read error. The chain links TRBV4-2 to TRBJ1-4; 7 bases agree with TRBD1. CDR3 length: 14 residues. The germline V gene has CDR1 LGHNA and CDR2 YNFKEQ. V dropped 4 bases and J dropped 11; count of bases not matched to a gene: 10. DNA for the CDR3: TGTGCCAGCAGCCGGGCCGGGACAGCCAAGAAACTGTTTTTT. It codes for CASSRAGTAKKLFF.

The rearrangement links TRBV20-1 to TRBJ2-3; D might be TRBD1 (5 bases). The J call is in doubt because the DNA end fits TRBJ1-5 better. The CDR3 spans 13 residues. The germline V gene has CDR1 DFQATT and CDR2 SNEGSKA (reference sequence). The CDR3 DNA sequence: TGCAGTGCTTCTGGGGCCAGCACAGATACGCAGCATTTT. Translation: CSASGASTDTQHF.

V and J are TRBV15 and TRBJ2-7, with TRBD1 matching over 10 bases. The CDR3 runs to 15 residues. Trimming took 0 bases from V and 5 from J; bases not matched to a gene: 4. From germline, CDR1 is LNHNV and CDR2 YYDKDF (reference sequence). In DNA form, the CDR3 reads TGTGCCACCAGCAGAGACCGGGACAGGGGTCACGAGCAGTACGTC. Amino acids: CATSRDRDRGHEQYV.

This clonotype was seen repeatedly, ten times or more. The CDR3 region has the DNA TGTGCCAGCAGGACAGACAGACCTTCTAACTATGGCTACACCTTC. It codes for CASRTDRPSNYGYTF. The chain couples TRBV6-2 or TRBV6-3 to TRBJ1-2; D perhaps matches TRBD1 (5 bases). Trimming removed 6 bases at V and 0 bases at J, with 14 bases between. The germline V gene has CDR1 MNHEY and CDR2 SVGEGT. The CDR3 runs 15 residues.

This clonotype was counted at least ten times. A much bigger clone sits one base away, suggesting this may be a read error. The chain uses TRBV6-2 or TRBV6-3 and TRBJ1-5; D gene ambiguous. CDR1 and CDR2 from the germline V gene are MNHEY and SVGEGT. This CDR3 region has 13 residues. V lost 5 bases and J lost 4, with 9 bases in between. The CDR3 DNA reads as TGTGCCAGCAGTCACGTTGGGAATCAGCCCCAGCATTTT. It yields the protein CASSHVGNQPQHF.

This chain connects TRBV20-1 to TRBJ2-3, with 9 bases identical to TRBD2. Looked up from germline, CDR1 is DFQATT and CDR2 is SNEGSKA (reference sequence). J lost 0 bases, V lost 3 bases, and 7 bases had no gene match. The CDR3 spans 16 residues. The CDR3 nucleotides read TGCAGTGCTAGTAGGTTAGCGGGGGATAGCACAGATACGCAGTATTTT. This gives the protein CSASRLAGDSTDTQYF.

A few counts support this clonotype. J is TRBJ2-1 and V is TRBV2; D is ambiguous. The CDR3 runs 13 residues. The V gene's germline CDR1 is SNHLY and CDR2 FYNNEI. Between the trimmed V and J ends, which lost 1 base and 10 bases, there was a span of 11 bases. CDR3 DNA sequence: TGTGCCAGCAGTGAAGATAGAACCATCGAGCAGTTCTTC. It codes for CASSEDRTIEQFF.

By share, this clonotype ranks as medium-sized. The chain is built from TRBV6-5 and TRBJ2-7, with a weak D call TRBD1 (7 bases). Trimming removed 6 bases at V and 2 bases at J, with 17 bases between. CDR3 length: 15 amino acids. Germline loops: CDR1 MNHEY, CDR2 SVGAGI. The CDR3 nucleotides are TGTGCCAGCAGCCGCACTCAGGGGGGCACCTACGAGCAGTACTTC. Translation: CASSRTQGGTYEQYF.